This T cell receptor (beta chain) was identified during a study of cytomegalovirus exposure and HLA in healthy donors. Study-wide findings and caveats: Later work showed greater clonal expansion in HLA-associated TCR beta chains than in equally common others.

With regard to this clone: What it binds is not known.

CDR1 and CDR2 from the germline V gene are SGDLS and YYNGEE. Trimming left V 4 bases short and J 3 bases short, with 11 bases between. This CDR3 is built from 14 residues. Primers included in the PCR were 60 Vbeta and 13 Jbeta primers. The table came from immunoSEQ multiplex PCR; TCRdb's copy has only in-frame clones and leaves some out. Of about 140,000 clones in the sample, approximately 71% were seen once. The TCR originated in a woman aged 45-65 years in good health and CMV-seronegative. The V gene is TRBV9, the J gene TRBJ2-1; D ambiguous. Sequencing input: PBMCs. CDR3 sequence: CASSTWFGYNEQFF. The CDR3 DNA sequence: TGTGCCAGCAGCACCTGGTTCGGCTACAATGAGCAGTTCTTC.